The 10 T cell receptor beta chains listed next were all sequenced from one sample in a study of blood T cell repertoires in COVID-19 (dated by TCRdb to about 2020). Libraries were made using the immunoSEQ multiplex PCR assay. TCRdb holds this immuneACCESS table with in-frame rearrangements only. Some clones are missing; in checked studies, unresolved V genes explain under half, and the rest has no known cause. The sample table shows roughly 13,000 clones, and approximately 86% are seen once. The ten biggest clones cover 5.4% of the sample. The sample comprised peripheral blood. Receptors were obtained from a human donor in a cohort sampled during active COVID-19.

V is TRBV27 and J is TRBJ1-4; D may be TRBD1 (5 bases). This CDR3 has 16 residues. The V end lost 5 bases, the J end lost 5 bases, and 18 bases lay between the germline ends. CDR1 is MNHEY, CDR2 SMNVEV, per germline (reference sequence). The CDR3 loop reads CASSPLTGAWNEKLFF. The CDR3 nucleotides read TGTGCCAGCAGTCCCTTAACAGGTGCTTGGAATGAAAAACTGTTTTTT.

This clone was seen a few times. The rearrangement joins TRBV19 to TRBJ2-3; a weak D match, TRBD2 (6 bases). This CDR3 contains 18 residues. Between the trimmed V and J ends, which lost 5 bases and 0 bases, there was a span of 21 bases. Germline V gene data show CDR1 as LNHDA and CDR2 as SQIVND (reference sequence). This CDR3 is CASSLWRGPTPSTDTQYF. In DNA form, the CDR3 reads TGTGCCAGTAGTTTGTGGCGGGGACCGACACCTAGCACAGATACGCAGTATTTT.

The chain links TRBV30 to TRBJ2-3; D is unclear. The CDR3 totals 14 residues. V lost 1 base to trimming and J lost 4 bases, with 12 bases between them. Germline V gene sequence: CDR1 GTSNPN, CDR2 SVGIG (reference sequence). The CDR3 DNA reads TGTGCCTGGAGTGGGGTAAGCGCGGCAGATACGCAGTATTTT. Protein sequence: CAWSGVSAADTQYF.

This clone was observed a handful of times. The chain carries TRBV29-1 and TRBJ1-1; a possible D gene is TRBD1 (5 bases). The length of the CDR3 is 15 residues. Trimming removed 6 bases from V and 2 bases from J, with 19 bases in between. The germline CDR1 and CDR2 sequences are SQVTM and ANQGSEA. The CDR3 nucleotides are TGCAGCGTCCAATCTGACAGATTACTAAACACTGAAGCTTTCTTT. It encodes CSVQSDRLLNTEAFF. The full variable domain, completed using reference TRBV29-1 and TRBJ1-1, is SAVISQKPSRDICQRGTSLTIQCQVDSQVTMMFWYRQQPGQSLTLIATANQGSEATYESGFVIDKFPISRPNLTFSTLTVSNMSPEDSSIYLCSVQSDRLLNTEAFFGQGTRLTVV.

The V call is TRBV6-5, the J call TRBJ1-5; D is unresolved. Trimming cost V 6 bases and J 4 bases, with 13 bases left between them. The CDR3 sequence is 14 residues long. Germline lookup yields CDR1 MNHEY and CDR2 SVGAGI. CDR3 in DNA: TGTGCCAGCAGCGGGGAGGCCGTGAATCAGCCCCAGCATTTT. Its protein product is CASSGEAVNQPQHF.

This clone was seen only a few times. The chain joins TRBV7-8 to TRBJ2-7, with 7 positions matching TRBD2. V shed 4 bases and J 7 bases; nucleotides not matched to a gene: 10. The germline CDR1 and CDR2 sequences are SGHVS and FQNEAQ. This CDR3 spans 14 amino acids. The CDR3 nucleotides read TGTGCCAGCAGCTATAGTTCTAGCGGTCTGGAGCAGTACTTC. This encodes CASSYSSSGLEQYF.

This chain links TRBV29-1 with TRBJ2-5, with D unclear. The V and J ends lost 2 bases and 5 bases respectively, with 6 bases between them. Germline-derived CDR1 and CDR2 are SQVTM and ANQGSEA. The CDR3 length is 11 residues. Written as DNA, the CDR3 is TGCAGCGTTGAACTTACTGAGACCCAGTACTTC. Translation gives CSVELTETQYF.

The rearrangement joins TRBV28 to TRBJ1-3, with 7 bases aligning to TRBD1. Germline lookup yields CDR1 MDHEN and CDR2 SYDVKM. CDR3 size: 21 residues. The ends lost 5 bases at V and 1 base at J; junction bases unmatched: 23. The CDR3 DNA is TGTGCCAGCAGTCCCCCATTCTCGGGTCCCTTTTGGGACAGTTCTGGAAACACCATATATTTT. Translating gives CASSPPFSGPFWDSSGNTIYF.

This clone was recorded once. This sequence joins TRBV28 and TRBJ2-5; D is unresolved. Germline V gene data show CDR1 as MDHEN and CDR2 as SYDVKM. The CDR3 loop spans 14 amino acids. The V end lost 6 bases, the J end lost 3 bases, and 14 bases lay between the germline ends. As DNA, the CDR3 is TGTGCCAGCAGCTCAATCCTAGGAGAAGAGACCCAGTACTTC. This translates into CASSSILGEETQYF. The full variable domain, its missing parts supplied by reference TRBV28 and TRBJ2-5, is DVKVTQSSRYLVKRTGEKVFLECVQDMDHENMFWYRQDPGLGLRLIYFSYDVKMKEKGDIPEGYSVSREKKERFSLILESASTNQTSMYLCASSSILGEETQYFGPGTRLLVL.

J is TRBJ1-1 and V is TRBV29-1, with a weak D call TRBD1 (5 bases). The CDR3 is 14 residues long. Germline CDR1 and CDR2: SQVTM and ANQGSEA. Trimming took off 5 bases at V and 1 base at J, with 14 bases between the two ends. DNA for the CDR3: TGCAGCGTTTCACTTCAGGGCTCGAACACTGAAGCTTTCTTT. It yields the protein CSVSLQGSNTEAFF.